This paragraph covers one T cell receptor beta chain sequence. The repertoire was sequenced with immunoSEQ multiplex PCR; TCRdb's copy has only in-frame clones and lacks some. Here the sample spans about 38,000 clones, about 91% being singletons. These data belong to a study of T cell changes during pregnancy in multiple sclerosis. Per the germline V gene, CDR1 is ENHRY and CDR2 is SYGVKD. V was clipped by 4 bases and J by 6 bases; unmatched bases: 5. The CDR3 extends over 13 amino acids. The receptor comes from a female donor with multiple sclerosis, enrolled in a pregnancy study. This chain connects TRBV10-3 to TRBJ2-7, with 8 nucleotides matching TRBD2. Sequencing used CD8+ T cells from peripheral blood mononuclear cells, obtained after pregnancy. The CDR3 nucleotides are TGTGCCATCAGTGCGGGACTAGGATCCGAGCAGTACTTC. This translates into CAISAGLGSEQYF.